This TCR beta chain emerged from a study of shared clonotypes between healthy human individuals. Study information: For every donor, three CD4 naive, three CD4 memory, two CD8 naive and one CD8 memory plates were used. Study-wide results and caveats: Naive CD4 clonotype sharing across several donors was about 5.3%. Deeper or shallower sequencing was expected to change how clonotypes are shared among donors.

For each subset, genomic DNA was distributed in equal portions over several immunoSEQ plates. The repertoire was sequenced with immunoSEQ multiplex PCR; TCRdb's copy has only in-frame clones and lacks some. The sample yields 1.6 million or so clones, roughly 96% seen once. Concerning this clone itself: Its matching antigen is unknown.

The length of the CDR3 is 16 residues. V shed 3 bases and J shed 2 bases, with 15 bases lying between them. Germline CDR1 and CDR2: KGHSH and LQKENI. The chain has TRBV18 and TRBJ2-3; TRBD1 is a possible D gene (5 bases). The sample comprised naive CD4+ T cells sorted from blood. The subset: CD45RA+ positively selected. The sequence was obtained from a man aged 30 to 39 in good health. The DNA of the CDR3 is TGTGCCAGCTCACCCATAGACGACAGCTACACAGATACGCAGTATTTT. This gives the protein CASSPIDDSYTDTQYF.